This T cell receptor (beta chain) was sequenced during a study of tissue T cells after allogeneic stem cell transplantation. The time point: mouse harvest day 7 after allogeneic transplant. Mouse grafts combined 10^7 T-cell-depleted bone marrow cells with 10^6 splenic CD5+ T cells. This clone turned up a few times. Its target is not known. Gene names and germline match the mouse. Sequenced by immunoSEQ multiplex PCR; TCRdb stores in-frame clones only, minus some. The table has around 8,700 clones, 35% to 55% seen once. Broader study findings: Anatomically similar tissues had similar TCR repertoires within each patient.

The receptor was derived from a female BALB/c mouse given C57BL/6 T cells with graft-versus-host disease after an allogeneic hematopoietic cell transplant. Sequencing was performed on skin.

The CDR3 protein is CAWSLSRAGNTLYF. The part of the CDR3 DNA that was read is TGTGCCTGGAGTCTCTCGCGGGCGGGAAATACGCTCTAT. The rearrangement uses TRBV31 and TRBJ1-3, with D unresolved. The read halts 1 residue ahead of the CDR3 end, with the missing end drawn from the germline J gene. Trimming left V 0 bases short and J 4 bases short, with 10 bases between. This CDR3 has 14 amino acids. CDR1 GKSSPN and CDR2 SITVG come from the germline V gene.